These 16 T cell receptor beta chains were sequenced from one sample in a study of OX40 agonist ivuxolimab in advanced cancers. Data came from immunoSEQ multiplex PCR; TCRdb stores just in-frame clones and leaves some out. This table has 70,000 or so clones, roughly 84% appearing once. Sample: CD4+ or CD8+ T cells sorted from blood, taken in a trial of the OX40 agonist ivuxolimab. Every receptor here comes from an adult with an advanced solid tumor such as melanoma, head and neck, liver or kidney cancer.

This clone was seen just once. The chain uses TRBV28 and TRBJ2-1, with D unresolved. The length of the CDR3 is 13 residues. Trimming removed 7 bases at V and 1 base at J, with 8 bases between. Germline V gene lookup returns CDR1 MDHEN and CDR2 SYDVKM. The CDR3 DNA sequence: TGTGCCAGCACCCAGGCGTCCTACAATGAGCAGTTCTTC. Translation: CASTQASYNEQFF.

The rearrangement uses TRBV5-1 and TRBJ2-5, with 7 bases matching TRBD2. The CDR3 is 14 amino acids. The V and J ends lost 5 bases and 4 bases, in that order; junction bases with no gene match: 8. The germline V gene encodes CDR1 SGHRS and CDR2 YFSETQ. CDR3 DNA sequence: TGCGCCAGCAGTCGGGAGGCAGGGTTAGAGACCCAGTACTTC. It is translated as CASSREAGLETQYF.

CDR3 loop: CAISDRGLVNTEAFF. CDR3 in DNA: TGTGCCATCAGTGACAGGGGGCTTGTGAACACTGAAGCTTTCTTT. The chain uses TRBV10-3 and TRBJ1-1, with 8 bases matching TRBD1. This CDR3 has 15 amino acids. The ends lost 3 bases at V and 0 bases at J; junction bases unmatched: 3. Germline CDR1 is ENHRY and CDR2 is SYGVKD.

The genes are TRBV2 and TRBJ2-3, with D perhaps matching TRBD1 or TRBD2 (5 bases each). CDR1 is SNHLY and CDR2 is FYNNEI in the germline V gene. The CDR3 spans 15 residues. V was cut by 6 bases and J by 5 bases, with 18 bases left in between. The chain's CDR3 is CASSVLGTREDTQYF. CDR3 nucleotide sequence: TGTGCCAGCAGCGTCTTGGGGACCCGAGAAGATACGCAGTATTTT.

The genes are TRBV7-3 and TRBJ2-2; D remains unclear. The CDR3 consists of 15 residues. Germline values: CDR1 SGHTA, CDR2 FQGTGA. V was clipped by 2 bases and J by 1 base, with 8 bases between them. The CDR3 region has the DNA TGTGCCAGCAGCTTAGTGGGGATGAACACCGGGGAGCTGTTTTTT. It specifies CASSLVGMNTGELFF. The variable domain in full, completed from reference TRBV7-3 and TRBJ2-2, reads GAGVSQTPSNKVTEKGKYVELRCDPISGHTALYWYRQSLGQGPEFLIYFQGTGAADDSGLPNDRFFAVRPEGSVSTLKIQRTERGDSAVYLCASSLVGMNTGELFFGEGSRLTVL.

This sequence joins TRBV7-2 and TRBJ2-2; 9 bases line up with TRBD1. The CDR3 extends over 15 amino acids. Germline assignment: CDR1 SGHTA and CDR2 FQGNSA. The trim removed 10 bases at V and 1 base at J, leaving 7 bases unmatched. The CDR3 is CATKTGQGNTGELFF. The CDR3 DNA sequence: TGTGCCACCAAAACGGGACAGGGGAACACCGGGGAGCTGTTTTTT.

This chain joins TRBV5-8 and TRBJ2-7; D not resolved. Trimming left V 6 bases short and J 4 bases short, with 17 bases between. Germline CDR1 is SGHTS and CDR2 is YDEGEE. CDR3 size: 14 residues. CDR3 residues: CASTPLEPLYEQYF. In DNA, the CDR3 is TGTGCCAGCACACCATTGGAGCCGTTGTACGAGCAGTACTTC.

The rearrangement uses TRBV18 and TRBJ2-1; 8 nucleotides match TRBD1. The length of the CDR3 is 14 residues. J was trimmed by 5 bases and V by 4 bases; bases with no gene match: 4. Germline CDR1 reads KGHSH; CDR2 reads LQKENI. CDR3 region: CASSRTGRHNEQFF. The CDR3 coding sequence is TGTGCCAGCTCACGGACAGGGAGACACAATGAGCAGTTCTTC.

The CDR3 spells CASSVVGQNYGYTF. As DNA, the CDR3 is TGTGCCAGCAGCGTAGTTGGGCAGAACTATGGCTACACCTTC. V gene TRBV9 combines with J gene TRBJ1-2, with D uncertain. From germline, CDR1 is SGDLS and CDR2 YYNGEE. The CDR3 runs 14 residues. V was pared by 0 bases and J by 2 bases, with 8 bases between.

V usage is TRBV4-3 and J usage is TRBJ1-3, with D possibly being TRBD1 (5 bases). The V end lost 0 bases, the J end lost 8 bases, and 11 bases lay between the germline ends. The CDR3 consists of 14 residues. In germline, CDR1 is LGHNA, CDR2 YSLEER. This chain's CDR3 is CASSQETRDDTIYF. The CDR3 bases are TGCGCCAGCAGCCAAGAGACCAGGGATGACACCATATATTTT.

There are many counts of this clone. The genes are TRBV5-1 and TRBJ1-2; TRBD1 aligns across 11 bases. The V gene's germline CDR1 is SGHRS and CDR2 YFSETQ. The CDR3 loop spans 19 amino acids. V trimming: 0 bases; J trimming: 4 bases; junction bases outside the gene matches: 14. CDR3 coding DNA: TGCGCCAGCAGCTTGGCCGGTGATGGACAGGGGGCGCGGGGCTATGGCTACACCTTC. Amino acids: CASSLAGDGQGARGYGYTF.

The rearrangement joins TRBV13 to TRBJ1-2; tentatively, D is TRBD1 (5 bases). The CDR3 is made up of 15 amino acids. CDR1 and CDR2 from the germline V gene are PRHDT and FYEKMQ (reference sequence). Trimming left V 4 bases short and J 0 bases short, with 12 bases between. The CDR3 sequence is CASSSGLKPNYGYTF. The CDR3 DNA sequence: TGTGCCAGCAGCTCGGGACTGAAACCTAACTATGGCTACACCTTC.

The genes are TRBV7-3 and TRBJ2-3, with D perhaps matching TRBD2 (7 bases). This CDR3 region has 14 residues. The ends were cut back, 3 bases at V and 2 bases at J, with 9 bases in the middle. The germline V gene encodes CDR1 SGHTA and CDR2 FQGTGA. In nucleotides, the CDR3 is TGTGCCAGCAGCTTGGGGGGGCTCACAGATACGCAGTATTTT. It codes for CASSLGGLTDTQYF. The complete variable domain, with remaining parts taken from reference TRBV7-3 and TRBJ2-3, reads GAGVSQTPSNKVTEKGKYVELRCDPISGHTALYWYRQSLGQGPEFLIYFQGTGAADDSGLPNDRFFAVRPEGSVSTLKIQRTERGDSAVYLCASSLGGLTDTQYFGPGTRLTVL.

V and J are TRBV6-1 and TRBJ1-5; 7 bases fit TRBD1. Germline CDR1 MNHNS, CDR2 SASEGT. The CDR3 covers 16 residues. The junction had 12 bases not matched to a gene; V was cut back by 1 base and J by 9 bases. CDR3 in amino acids: CASSEEGADTLRPQHF. The CDR3 DNA follows: TGTGCCAGCAGTGAAGAGGGGGCTGATACTTTGCGGCCCCAGCATTTT.

This clone was recorded once. CDR3 protein: CASSLGRGYYGYTF. CDR3 nucleotide sequence: TGTGCCAGCAGCTTGGGTCGGGGTTACTATGGCTACACCTTC. This chain uses TRBV5-6 with TRBJ1-2, with D hard to call. Germline CDR1 is SGHDT and CDR2 is YYEEEE. V lost 0 bases and J 3 bases, leaving 9 bases between the germline ends. The CDR3 runs 14 residues.

V gene TRBV11-3 combines with J gene TRBJ2-7, with 7 bases aligning to TRBD1. Trimming at V came to 3 bases and at J to 2 bases, leaving 1 base not matched to a gene. Germline CDR1 is SGHNT and CDR2 is YENEEA. The CDR3 has 13 residues. The CDR3 DNA is TGTGCCAGCAGCTTCCAGGGGGCCTACGAGCAGTACTTC. It yields the protein CASSFQGAYEQYF.